The 24 T cell receptor beta chains given below trace back to one sample, sequenced in a study of beta chain features in type 1 diabetes (dated by TCRdb to 2016 to 2018). The paper as a whole reports these results and caveats: A moderate but significant shortening of TCRB CDR3 length was observed in type 1 diabetes patients in all four CD4+ subsets.

Their recognized antigens are unknown. Libraries were made using the immunoSEQ multiplex PCR assay. The High Capacity cDNA Reverse Transcription Kit was used to reverse transcribe all of the isolated RNA, meaning that expressed TCRB transcripts were what got sequenced. TCRdb retrieved this table from immuneACCESS and kept in-frame rearrangements only. Not all clones are present; in checked studies, unresolved V genes account for under half, and no reason is known for the remainder. Across this sample there are some 150,000 clones, with about 9% seen only once. Jointly, the top ten make up roughly 0.72% of the sample. Source material: central memory CD4+ T cells from blood. The receptors derive from a young woman with type 1 diabetes.

The chain has TRBV29-1 and TRBJ2-1; 10 bases map to TRBD2. The length of the CDR3 is 14 residues. Trimming at V came to 3 bases and at J to 4 bases, leaving 3 bases not matched to a gene. Germline values: CDR1 SQVTM, CDR2 ANQGSEA. The CDR3 region is CSVDQREGYNEQFF. Written as DNA, the CDR3 is TGCAGCGTTGACCAGCGGGAGGGATACAATGAGCAGTTCTTC.

The rearrangement joins TRBV9 to TRBJ1-2, with a possible D match to TRBD1 (5 bases). Per germline, CDR1 SGDLS and CDR2 YYNGEE. Trimming stripped 9 bases from V and 1 base from J, with 10 bases between. CDR3 length: 12 residues. CDR3 amino acids: CATGGLNYGYTF. The CDR3 DNA reads as TGTGCCACCGGGGGACTTAACTATGGCTACACCTTC.

The chain joins TRBV19 to TRBJ1-2, with D hard to call. The CDR3 sequence is 18 residues long. Trimming removed 8 bases from V and 0 bases from J, with 25 bases in between. Germline CDR1 is LNHDA and CDR2 is SQIVND (reference sequence). The CDR3 nucleotides read TGTGCCAGTTGCCCCTTTGACTCACATAGGCTACCTAACTATGGCTACACCTTC. It translates to CASCPFDSHRLPNYGYTF.

The chain uses TRBV6-1 and TRBJ2-7, with 10 bases identical to TRBD2. CDR1 is MNHNS, CDR2 SASEGT, per germline. Trimming took 4 bases from V and 2 from J; bases not matched to a gene: 5. CDR3 size: 15 residues. The CDR3 nucleotides are TGTGCCAGCAGTGCCGGGACTAGCGAGACCTACGAGCAGTACTTC. This gives the protein CASSAGTSETYEQYF.

This clone has a handful of counts. This chain links TRBV4-1 with TRBJ2-5; D may be TRBD2 (5 bases). Germline assignment: CDR1 MGHRA and CDR2 YSYEKL. The ends were cut back, 1 base at V and 2 bases at J, with 11 bases in the middle. CDR3 length: 15 residues. This chain's CDR3 is CASSQGYRGQETQYF. CDR3 bases: TGCGCCAGCAGCCAAGGTTATCGCGGGCAAGAGACCCAGTACTTC.

The chain links TRBV28 to TRBJ2-2; D perhaps matches TRBD1 (5 bases). V lost 4 bases, J lost 4 bases, and 16 bases lay in between. The CDR3 runs 16 residues. Per germline, CDR1 MDHEN and CDR2 SYDVKM. DNA for the CDR3: TGTGCCAGCAGTTCCCCTCAAGCAGGGATCACCGGGGAGCTGTTTTTT. It is translated as CASSSPQAGITGELFF.

The chain is built from TRBV30 and TRBJ1-3, with D unresolved. Trimming left V 1 base short and J 0 bases short, with 7 bases between. Germline V gene sequence: CDR1 GTSNPN, CDR2 SVGIG (reference sequence). The CDR3 totals 14 residues. The CDR3 is CAWSDILSGNTIYF. The CDR3 coding sequence is TGTGCCTGGAGTGACATCCTCTCTGGAAACACCATATATTTT.

A few counts support this clone. The chain employs TRBV2 and TRBJ2-3, with D possibly matching TRBD1 (9 bases). There are 15 residues in the CDR3. Trimming left V 6 bases short and J 6 bases short, with 19 bases between. The germline CDR1 and CDR2 sequences are SNHLY and FYNNEI. CDR3 nucleotides: TGTGCCAGCAGCGGGGGGGACAGGGATTTTGATACGCAGTATTTT. Protein: CASSGGDRDFDTQYF.

This clone was seen more than once but under ten times. The chain recombines TRBV2 with TRBJ2-7; D is possibly TRBD2 (6 bases). V lost 6 bases, J lost 2 bases, and 17 bases lay in between. CDR1 and CDR2 (germline): SNHLY, FYNNEI. The CDR3 has 15 residues. The CDR3 loop reads CASRESMGLTYEQYF. The CDR3 region has the DNA TGTGCCAGCAGGGAATCGATGGGACTGACCTACGAGCAGTACTTC. Complete variable domain (other parts from reference TRBV2 and TRBJ2-7): EPEVTQTPSHQVTQMGQEVILRCVPISNHLYFYWYRQILGQKVEFLVSFYNNEISEKSEIFDDQFSVERPDGSNFTLKIRSTKLEDSAMYFCASRESMGLTYEQYFGPGTRLTVT.

The chain combines TRBV5-1 with TRBJ2-7; D ambiguous. The CDR3 is made up of 14 amino acids. From germline, CDR1 is SGHRS and CDR2 YFSETQ. The V and J ends lost 4 bases and 0 bases respectively, with 11 bases between them. CDR3: CASSPDIPSYEQYF. In DNA, the CDR3 is TGCGCCAGCAGCCCCGACATTCCCTCCTACGAGCAGTACTTC.

The chain recombines TRBV2 with TRBJ2-7, with a tentative D call TRBD1 (6 bases). The CDR3 has 13 amino acids. V lost 6 bases and J 4 bases, leaving 13 bases between the germline ends. The germline V gene has CDR1 SNHLY and CDR2 FYNNEI. CDR3 sequence reads: CASRAGVDYEQYF. CDR3 sequence (DNA): TGTGCCAGCAGGGCAGGGGTGGATTACGAGCAGTACTTC.

This clone was picked up a small number of times. The J gene is TRBJ2-5, the V gene TRBV4-1, with 12 bases matching TRBD2. V lost 3 bases and J lost 4; bases outside the gene matches: 6. This CDR3 has 16 amino acids. In germline, CDR1 is MGHRA, CDR2 YSYEKL. CDR3 coding DNA: TGCGCCAGCAGCCACCATACGGGACTAGCGGGAGAGACCCAGTACTTC. It specifies CASSHHTGLAGETQYF.

This sequence joins TRBV11-2 and TRBJ2-3; a weak D match, TRBD1 (5 bases). This CDR3 region has 14 residues. V lost 0 bases to trimming and J lost 5 bases, with 9 bases between them. Germline V lookup: CDR1 SGHAT, CDR2 FQNNGV. The CDR3 coding sequence is TGTGCCAGCAGCTTAGACAGGGAAGGAGATACGCAGTATTTT. Encoded protein: CASSLDREGDTQYF.

Remarks on this clone: Germline is not matched at one junction end, which may reflect a read error. The chain combines TRBV4-1 with TRBJ2-5; maybe TRBD2 (5 bases). Germline V CDR1 and CDR2: MGHRA, YSYEKL. CDR3 size: 14 residues. CDR3 bases: TGTGCCAGCGGTCAGCGAGAGGGCGGGGAGACCCAGTACTTC. Its protein is CASGQREGGETQYF.

This chain uses TRBV6-5 with TRBJ1-3; no reliable D call. The germline V gene has CDR1 MNHEY and CDR2 SVGAGI. The CDR3 has 13 residues. Trimming pared 5 bases from V and 0 bases from J, leaving 5 bases between. The CDR3 reads CASSPYSGNTIYF. CDR3 nucleotides: TGTGCCAGCAGTCCGTACTCTGGAAACACCATATATTTT.

In this sample, this clone turned up a few times. The V and J genes are TRBV18 and TRBJ2-1, with TRBD2 as a possible D gene (6 bases). The CDR3 is made up of 12 amino acids. V lost 2 bases, J lost 9 bases, and 8 bases lay in between. Per germline, CDR1 KGHSH and CDR2 LQKENI. DNA for the CDR3: TGTGCCAGCTCACCAATAGCGGTTGAGCAGTTCTTC. Protein product: CASSPIAVEQFF.

The sample holds a few counts of this clone. The chain is built from TRBV9 and TRBJ2-5, with 9 bases fitting TRBD1. This CDR3 has 15 amino acids. Germline-derived CDR1 and CDR2 are SGDLS and YYNGEE. With 0 bases clipped from V and 5 bases from J, the junction kept 5 bases outside the gene matches. Here the CDR3 DNA reads TGTGCCAGCAGCGTAGGACAGGGGGAGTGGGAGACCCAGTACTTC. Encoded protein: CASSVGQGEWETQYF.

V gene TRBV28 combines with J gene TRBJ2-3, with 7 positions matching TRBD2. CDR1 MDHEN and CDR2 SYDVKM come from the germline V gene. CDR3 length equals 15 residues. Trimming took 3 bases from V and 8 from J; bases not matched to a gene: 11. The DNA of the CDR3 is TGTGCCAGCAGTTTCGAAACCCTGGCGGGAGCTACGCAGTATTTT. Amino acids: CASSFETLAGATQYF.

This clone was observed a few times. The J gene is TRBJ2-6, the V gene TRBV10-3; D may be TRBD2 (5 bases). Trimming took 3 bases from V and 0 from J, leaving 15 bases between them. Germline loops: CDR1 ENHRY, CDR2 SYGVKD. CDR3 size: 18 residues. CDR3 in amino acids: CAISEMEVGVSGANVLTF. The DNA for the CDR3 is TGTGCCATCAGTGAAATGGAGGTTGGCGTCTCTGGGGCCAACGTCCTGACTTTC.

The chain couples TRBV11-1 to TRBJ2-1, with a possible D match to TRBD2 (5 bases). Trimming pared 3 bases from V and 8 bases from J, leaving 14 bases between. Germline-derived CDR1 and CDR2 are SGHAT and FQDESV (reference sequence). The CDR3 has 14 amino acids. CDR3 sequence: CASSLDSSVDEQFF. CDR3 bases: TGTGCCAGCAGCTTGGACTCCAGCGTCGATGAGCAGTTCTTC.

The chain recombines TRBV19 with TRBJ2-1; D is unresolved. Per germline, CDR1 LNHDA and CDR2 SQIVND (reference sequence). V gave up 2 bases and J gave up 8 bases, with 10 bases separating them. There are 13 residues in the CDR3. CDR3 nucleotides: TGTGCCAGTAGTATATTGGTGGCCCATGAGCAGTTCTTC. It translates to CASSILVAHEQFF.

This clone was seen a handful of times. The chain combines TRBV7-9 with TRBJ2-3; D ambiguous. Germline V gene data show CDR1 as SEHNR and CDR2 as FQNEAQ (reference sequence). Trimming took 5 bases from V and 0 from J, leaving 6 bases between them. CDR3 length: 13 amino acids. The CDR3 here is CASSPVSTDTQYF. Here the CDR3 DNA reads TGTGCCAGCAGCCCCGTTAGCACAGATACGCAGTATTTT.

The rearrangement links TRBV5-1 to TRBJ1-2; 8 bases fit TRBD1. This CDR3 is built from 14 residues. From germline, CDR1 is SGHRS and CDR2 YFSETQ. V was pared by 4 bases and J by 7 bases, with 9 bases of the junction left unmatched. This CDR3 is CASSHPDREGGYTF. In nucleotides, the CDR3 is TGCGCCAGCAGCCACCCGGACAGGGAGGGTGGCTACACCTTC.

This clone was detected many times. J is TRBJ2-7 and V is TRBV11-3; 8 bases match TRBD1. CDR1 SGHNT and CDR2 YENEEA come from the germline V gene. After removal of 5 bases from V and 3 bases from J, the junction contained 9 bases not matched to a gene. This CDR3 has 15 residues. The chain's CDR3 is CASSRGQAGDYEQYF. The CDR3 region has the DNA TGTGCCAGCAGCAGGGGACAGGCTGGGGACTACGAGCAGTACTTC.